The sequence of this TCR beta chain was determined in a study of T-cell reconstitution after alpha-beta-depleted transplantation in children. The TCRbeta library was prepared with unique molecular identifiers. TCRdb re-called the PCR reads with MiXCR, one entry per CDR3 protein. The data hold 450,000 to 500,000 distinct CDR3 sequences, with approximately 12% observed a single time. This sequence originates from a human donor who donated a stem cell graft to a child with combined immunodeficiency. Specimen: PBMCs from the stem cell graft donor, collected from the stem cell graft.

The CDR3: CATSTTSEAYNEQFF. In DNA form, the CDR3 reads TGTGCCACCAGCACGACTAGCGAGGCCTACAATGAGCAGTTCTTC. The V and J genes are TRBV15 and TRBJ2-1; TRBD2 matches 8 bases. V shed 4 bases and J 2 bases; nucleotides not matched to a gene: 4. The CDR3 extends over 15 amino acids. The germline CDR1 and CDR2 sequences are LNHNV and YYDKDF (reference sequence).